The T cell receptor (beta chain) under discussion was sequenced for a study of Tregs in tolerant kidney transplant recipients. Study outcomes and limitations: The small number of patients limits these findings pending further validation.

TCRdb's table, derived via immunoSEQ multiplex PCR, lists solely in-frame clones and lacks some. The repertoire consists of under 300,000 clones, with roughly 80% occurring once and the leading ten covering about 0.68%. About this clone: The antigen remains undetermined.

The CDR3 has 15 residues. CDR1 MNHEY and CDR2 SVGAGI come from the germline V gene. V was trimmed by 4 bases and J by 2 bases, leaving 15 bases between them. V and J are TRBV6-5 and TRBJ2-7; the D gene is possibly TRBD1 (6 bases). The sequenced material came from CD4+ T cells from blood. This receptor was taken from a human donor in good health. The CDR3 protein is CASSSRQVRTYEQYF. CDR3 in DNA: TGTGCCAGCAGTTCCAGACAGGTGCGAACCTACGAGCAGTACTTC.